This T cell receptor (beta chain) was sequenced during a study of CD8 T cells in Susac syndrome. Random-hexamer reverse transcription was applied to about 0.45 to 1 ug RNA. immunoSEQ multiplex PCR amplified TCR beta CDR3 across 54 Vbeta, 13 Jbeta. TCRdb itself ran the immunoSEQ multiplex PCR reads through MiXCR, one entry per CDR3 protein. The table includes roughly 130,000 distinct CDR3 sequences, roughly 95% detected once. The V and J ends lost 3 bases and 6 bases, in that order; junction bases with no gene match: 11. Germline V gene lookup returns CDR1 MGHRA and CDR2 YSYEKL. There are 17 residues in the CDR3.

The rearrangement joins TRBV4-1 to TRBJ2-2; TRBD2 matches at 9 bases. The sequence was obtained from a human donor in good health. What was sequenced was CD4+ T cells from PBMCs. CDR3 residues: CASSQKGDSGSSGELFF. The CDR3 bases are TGCGCCAGCAGCCAGAAAGGCGATAGCGGGAGTTCCGGGGAGCTGTTTTTT.